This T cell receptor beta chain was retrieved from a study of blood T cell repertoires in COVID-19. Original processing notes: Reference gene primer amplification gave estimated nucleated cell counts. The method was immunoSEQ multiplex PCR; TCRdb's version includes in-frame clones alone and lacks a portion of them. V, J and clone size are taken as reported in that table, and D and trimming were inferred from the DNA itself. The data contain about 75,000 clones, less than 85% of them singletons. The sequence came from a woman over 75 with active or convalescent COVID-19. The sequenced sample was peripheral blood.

The CDR3 coding sequence is TGTGCCAGTAGTATCGGATCTCGGACTAGCGGTTACAATGAGCAGTTCTTC. Its protein product is CASSIGSRTSGYNEQFF. The J gene is TRBJ2-1, the V gene TRBV19, with 10 bases lining up with TRBD2. Germline CDR1 and CDR2: LNHDA and SQIVND (reference sequence). V trimming: 3 bases; J trimming: 4 bases; junction bases outside the gene matches: 9. CDR3 length: 17 amino acids.